The source of this TCR beta chain is a study of prognosis after radiotherapy for stage I lung cancer. About the research overall: Those with stage I non-small cell lung cancer who took part were enrolled between April 2018 and January 2019. SBRT was given in 3 to 5 fractions at a biologically effective dose of at least 100 Gy as radiotherapy. Whole-study findings and limits: Frequencies of TRBV and TRBJ gene use reportedly varied by whether patients had metastases.

This clonotype was detected ten times or more. What it binds is unknown. Two rounds of multiplex PCR amplified TCR beta CDR3 from genomic DNA. Every TRBV and TRBJ gene had its own specific primer in first-round PCR. TCRdb re-called the multiplex PCR reads through MiXCR, storing one row per CDR3 protein. The data hold around 51,000 distinct CDR3 sequences, with less than 35% observed a single time. This CDR3 spans 14 amino acids. Per the germline V gene, CDR1 is SGHDT and CDR2 is YYEEEE. Between the trimmed V and J ends, which lost 2 bases and 4 bases, there was a span of 10 bases. Material: PBMCs, obtained before or after stereotactic body radiation therapy (not recorded which). The chain employs TRBV5-6 and TRBJ1-3; D is perhaps TRBD1 (6 bases). The receptor comes from a donor aged 50 or older with non-small cell lung cancer. CDR3 region: CASSFRTEGNTIYF. The DNA for the CDR3 is TGTGCCAGCAGCTTCAGGACAGAAGGAAACACCATATATTTT.